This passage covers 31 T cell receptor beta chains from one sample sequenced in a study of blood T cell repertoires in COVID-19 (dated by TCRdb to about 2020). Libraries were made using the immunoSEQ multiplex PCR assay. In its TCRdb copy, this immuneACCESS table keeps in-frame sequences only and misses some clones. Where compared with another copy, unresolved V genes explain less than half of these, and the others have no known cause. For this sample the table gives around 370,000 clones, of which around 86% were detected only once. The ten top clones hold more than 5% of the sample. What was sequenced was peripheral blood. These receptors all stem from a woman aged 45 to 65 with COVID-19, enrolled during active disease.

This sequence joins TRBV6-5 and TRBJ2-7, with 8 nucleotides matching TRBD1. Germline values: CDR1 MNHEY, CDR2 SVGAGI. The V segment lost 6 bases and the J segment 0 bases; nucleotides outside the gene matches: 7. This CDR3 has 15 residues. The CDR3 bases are TGTGCCAGCAGACCGGACAGGGTGAGCTCCTACGAGCAGTACTTC. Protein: CASRPDRVSSYEQYF.

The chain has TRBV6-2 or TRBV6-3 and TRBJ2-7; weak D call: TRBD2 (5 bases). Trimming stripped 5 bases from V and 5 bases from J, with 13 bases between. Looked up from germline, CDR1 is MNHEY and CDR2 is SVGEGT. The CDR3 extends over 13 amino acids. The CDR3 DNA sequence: TGTGCCAGCAGTCAAACTAGTTTCCACGAGCAGTACTTC. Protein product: CASSQTSFHEQYF.

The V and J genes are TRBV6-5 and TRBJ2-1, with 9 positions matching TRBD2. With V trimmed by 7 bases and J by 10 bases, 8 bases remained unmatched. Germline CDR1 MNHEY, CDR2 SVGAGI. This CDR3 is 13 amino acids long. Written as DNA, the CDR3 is TGTGCCAGCACCTTTAGCGGGAGCGGGGAGCAGTTCTTC. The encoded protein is CASTFSGSGEQFF.

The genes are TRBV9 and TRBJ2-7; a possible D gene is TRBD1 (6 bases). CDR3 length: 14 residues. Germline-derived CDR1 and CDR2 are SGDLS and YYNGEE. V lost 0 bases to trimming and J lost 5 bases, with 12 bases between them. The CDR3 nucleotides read TGTGCCAGCAGCGTAGCGGCAGGGGCTAACGAGCAGTACTTC. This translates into CASSVAAGANEQYF.

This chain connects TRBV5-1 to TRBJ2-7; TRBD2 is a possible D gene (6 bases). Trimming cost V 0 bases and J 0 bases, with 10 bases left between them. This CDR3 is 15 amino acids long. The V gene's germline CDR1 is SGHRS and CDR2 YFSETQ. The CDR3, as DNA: TGCGCCAGCAGCTTGGGCCACGGGGGCTCCTACGAGCAGTACTTC. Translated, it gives CASSLGHGGSYEQYF.

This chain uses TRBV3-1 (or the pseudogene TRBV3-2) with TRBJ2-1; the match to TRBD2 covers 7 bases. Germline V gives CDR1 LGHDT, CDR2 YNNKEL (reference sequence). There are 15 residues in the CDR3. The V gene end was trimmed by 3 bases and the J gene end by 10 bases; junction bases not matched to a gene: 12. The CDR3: CASSHLAGGAGEQFF. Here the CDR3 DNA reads TGTGCCAGCAGCCATCTAGCCGGGGGAGCGGGGGAGCAGTTCTTC.

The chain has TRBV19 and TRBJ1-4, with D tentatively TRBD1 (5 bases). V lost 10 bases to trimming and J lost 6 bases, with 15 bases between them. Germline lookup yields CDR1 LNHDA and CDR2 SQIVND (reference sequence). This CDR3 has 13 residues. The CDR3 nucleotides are TGTGCCACCCTATCGGGGGACCATGAAAAACTGTTTTTT. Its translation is CATLSGDHEKLFF.

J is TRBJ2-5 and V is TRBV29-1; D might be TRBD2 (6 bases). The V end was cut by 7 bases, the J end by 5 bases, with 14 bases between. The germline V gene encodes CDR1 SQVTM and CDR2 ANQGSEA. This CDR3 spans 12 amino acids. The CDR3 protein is CSGDASGETQYF. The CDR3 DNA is TGCAGCGGAGACGCGAGCGGGGAGACCCAGTACTTC. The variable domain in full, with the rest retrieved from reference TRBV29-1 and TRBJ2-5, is SAVISQKPSRDICQRGTSLTIQCQVDSQVTMMFWYRQQPGQSLTLIATANQGSEATYESGFVIDKFPISRPNLTFSTLTVSNMSPEDSSIYLCSGDASGETQYFGPGTRLLVL.

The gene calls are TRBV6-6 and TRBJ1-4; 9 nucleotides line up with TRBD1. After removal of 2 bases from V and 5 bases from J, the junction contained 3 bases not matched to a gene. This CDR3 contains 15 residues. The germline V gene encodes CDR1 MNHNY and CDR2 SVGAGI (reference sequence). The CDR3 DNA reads TGTGCCAGCAGTTACGGACAGGGGCGAAATGAAAAACTGTTTTTT. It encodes CASSYGQGRNEKLFF.

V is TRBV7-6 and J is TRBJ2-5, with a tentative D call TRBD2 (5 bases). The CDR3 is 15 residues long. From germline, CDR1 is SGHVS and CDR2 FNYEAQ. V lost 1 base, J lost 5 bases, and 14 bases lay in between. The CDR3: CASSLDSPGGETQYF. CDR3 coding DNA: TGTGCCAGCAGCTTAGACTCTCCTGGCGGGGAGACCCAGTACTTC.

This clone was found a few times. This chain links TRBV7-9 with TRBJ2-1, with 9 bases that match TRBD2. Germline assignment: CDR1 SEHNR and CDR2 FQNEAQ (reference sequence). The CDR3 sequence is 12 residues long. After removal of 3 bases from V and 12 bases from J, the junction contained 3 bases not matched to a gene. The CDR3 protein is CASSLLGLAQFF. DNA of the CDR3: TGTGCCAGCAGCTTGCTGGGACTAGCGCAGTTCTTC.

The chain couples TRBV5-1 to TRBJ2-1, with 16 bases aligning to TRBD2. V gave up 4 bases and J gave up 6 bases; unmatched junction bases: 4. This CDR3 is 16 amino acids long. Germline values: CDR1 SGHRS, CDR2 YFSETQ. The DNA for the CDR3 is TGCGCCAGCAGCGGGGGACTAGCGGGAGGGGGCAATGAGCAGTTCTTC. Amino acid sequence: CASSGGLAGGGNEQFF.

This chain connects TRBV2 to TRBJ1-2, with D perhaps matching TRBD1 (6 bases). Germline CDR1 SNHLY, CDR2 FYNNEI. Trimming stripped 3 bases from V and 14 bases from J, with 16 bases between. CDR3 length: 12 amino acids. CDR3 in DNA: TGTGCCAGCAGTGACTCCGGGACACTAAAAACCTTC. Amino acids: CASSDSGTLKTF. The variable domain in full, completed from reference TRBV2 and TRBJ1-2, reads EPEVTQTPSHQVTQMGQEVILRCVPISNHLYFYWYRQILGQKVEFLVSFYNNEISEKSEIFDDQFSVERPDGSNFTLKIRSTKLEDSAMYFCASSDSGTLKTFGSGTRLTVV.

DNA of the CDR3: TGTGCCTGGAGGACTAGCGGGACCTACGAGCAGTACTTC. Translated: CAWRTSGTYEQYF. This chain joins TRBV30 and TRBJ2-7; the match to TRBD2 covers 11 bases. Germline loops: CDR1 GTSNPN, CDR2 SVGIG (reference sequence). The CDR3 extends over 13 amino acids. The J segment lost 2 bases and the V segment lost 3 bases, leaving 0 bases of the junction unmatched.

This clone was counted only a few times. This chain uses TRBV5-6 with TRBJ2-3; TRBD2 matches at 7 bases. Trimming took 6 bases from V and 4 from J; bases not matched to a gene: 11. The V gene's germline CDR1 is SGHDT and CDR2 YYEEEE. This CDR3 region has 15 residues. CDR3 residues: CASMWDAGAPDTQYF. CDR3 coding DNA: TGTGCCAGCATGTGGGATGCGGGAGCCCCAGATACGCAGTATTTT.

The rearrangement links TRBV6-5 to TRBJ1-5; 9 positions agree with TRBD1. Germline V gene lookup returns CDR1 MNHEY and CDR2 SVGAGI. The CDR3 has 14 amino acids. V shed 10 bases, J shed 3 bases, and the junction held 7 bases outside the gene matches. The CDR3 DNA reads TGTGCCATCACACAGGGGGCTTTCAATCAGCCCCAGCATTTT. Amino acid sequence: CAITQGAFNQPQHF.

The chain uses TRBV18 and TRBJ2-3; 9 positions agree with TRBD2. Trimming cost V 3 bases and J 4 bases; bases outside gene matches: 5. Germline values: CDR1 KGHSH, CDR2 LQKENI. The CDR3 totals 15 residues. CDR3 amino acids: CASSPAGGRADTQYF. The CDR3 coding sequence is TGTGCCAGCTCACCTGCTGGCGGGAGGGCAGATACGCAGTATTTT.

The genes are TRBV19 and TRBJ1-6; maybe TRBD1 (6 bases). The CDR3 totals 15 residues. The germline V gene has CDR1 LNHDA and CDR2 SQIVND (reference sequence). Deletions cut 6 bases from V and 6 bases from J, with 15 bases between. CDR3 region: CASRESTGPNSPLHF. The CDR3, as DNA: TGTGCCAGTAGGGAATCAACAGGGCCTAATTCACCCCTCCACTTT.

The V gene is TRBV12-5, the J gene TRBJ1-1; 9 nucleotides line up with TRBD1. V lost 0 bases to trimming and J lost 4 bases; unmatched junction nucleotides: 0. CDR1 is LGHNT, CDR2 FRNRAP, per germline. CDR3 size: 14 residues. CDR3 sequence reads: CASGLVQGATEAFF. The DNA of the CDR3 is TGTGCTAGTGGTTTGGTACAGGGGGCCACTGAAGCTTTCTTT.

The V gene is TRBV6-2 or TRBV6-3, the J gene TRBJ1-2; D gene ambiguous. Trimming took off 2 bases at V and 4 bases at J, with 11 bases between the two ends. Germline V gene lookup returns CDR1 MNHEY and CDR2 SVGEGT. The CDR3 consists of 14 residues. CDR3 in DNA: TGTGCCAGCAGTTACGCTCAGCCGGGCTATGGCTACACCTTC. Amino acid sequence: CASSYAQPGYGYTF.

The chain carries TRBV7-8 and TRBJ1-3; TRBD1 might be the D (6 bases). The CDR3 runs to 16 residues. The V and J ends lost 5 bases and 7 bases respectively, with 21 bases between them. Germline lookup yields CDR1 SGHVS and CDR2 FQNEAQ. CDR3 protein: CASSALSLGQGNTIYF. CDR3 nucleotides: TGTGCCAGCAGCGCATTATCCCTGGGTCAGGGGAACACCATATATTTT. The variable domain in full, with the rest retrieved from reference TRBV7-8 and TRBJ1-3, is GAGVSQSPRYKVAKRGQDVALRCDPISGHVSLFWYQQALGQGPEFLTYFQNEAQLDKSGLPSDRFFAERPEGSVSTLKIQRTQQEDSAVYLCASSALSLGQGNTIYFGEGSWLTVV.

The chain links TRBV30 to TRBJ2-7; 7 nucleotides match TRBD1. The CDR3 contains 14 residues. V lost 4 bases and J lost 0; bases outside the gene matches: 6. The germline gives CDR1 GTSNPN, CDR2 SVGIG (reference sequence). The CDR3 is CAWKAGGSSYEQYF. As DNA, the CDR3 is TGTGCCTGGAAGGCAGGGGGAAGCTCCTACGAGCAGTACTTC.

The CDR3 coding sequence is TGCGCCAGCAGAGCGGGAGTCATGTCGAATGAGCAGTTCTTC. Translated, it gives CASRAGVMSNEQFF. The V call is TRBV5-1, the J call TRBJ2-1, with 8 bases matching TRBD2. The CDR3 spans 14 residues. Germline V gives CDR1 SGHRS, CDR2 YFSETQ. Trimming at V came to 5 bases and at J to 7 bases, leaving 8 bases not matched to a gene. The variable domain in full, completed from reference TRBV5-1 and TRBJ2-1, reads KAGVTQTPRYLIKTRGQQVTLSCSPISGHRSVSWYQQTPGQGLQFLFEYFSETQRNKGNFPGRFSGRQFSNSRSEMNVSTLELGDSALYLCASRAGVMSNEQFFGPGTRLTVL.

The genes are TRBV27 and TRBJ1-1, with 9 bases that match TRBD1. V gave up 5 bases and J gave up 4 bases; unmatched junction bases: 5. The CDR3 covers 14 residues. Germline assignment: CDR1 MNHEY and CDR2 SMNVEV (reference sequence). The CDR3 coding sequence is TGTGCCAGCAGTATCACACAGGGGGCCACTGAAGCTTTCTTT. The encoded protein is CASSITQGATEAFF.

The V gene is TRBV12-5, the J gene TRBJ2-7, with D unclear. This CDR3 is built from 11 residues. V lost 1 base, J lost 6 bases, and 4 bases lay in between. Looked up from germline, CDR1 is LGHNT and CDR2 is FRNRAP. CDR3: CASGLGVEQYF. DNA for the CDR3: TGTGCTAGTGGTTTGGGCGTCGAGCAGTACTTC. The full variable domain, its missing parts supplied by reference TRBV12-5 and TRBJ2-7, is DARVTQTPRHKVTEMGQEVTMRCQPILGHNTVFWYRQTMMQGLELLAYFRNRAPLDDSGMPKDRFSAEMPDATLATLKIQPSEPRDSAVYFCASGLGVEQYFGPGTRLTVT.

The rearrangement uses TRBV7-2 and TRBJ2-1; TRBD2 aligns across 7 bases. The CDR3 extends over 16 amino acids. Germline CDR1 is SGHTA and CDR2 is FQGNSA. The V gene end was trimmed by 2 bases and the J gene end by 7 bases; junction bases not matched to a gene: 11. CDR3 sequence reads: CASSLMLGGGRNEQFF. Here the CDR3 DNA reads TGTGCCAGCAGCTTAATGTTGGGGGGAGGGAGGAATGAGCAGTTCTTC.

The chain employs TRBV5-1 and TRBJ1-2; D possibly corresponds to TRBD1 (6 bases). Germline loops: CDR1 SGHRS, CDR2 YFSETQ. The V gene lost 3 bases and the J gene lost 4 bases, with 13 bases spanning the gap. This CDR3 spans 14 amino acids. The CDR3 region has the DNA TGCGCCAGCAGCTCCAAGGGGGGGATCTATGGCTACACCTTC. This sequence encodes CASSSKGGIYGYTF.

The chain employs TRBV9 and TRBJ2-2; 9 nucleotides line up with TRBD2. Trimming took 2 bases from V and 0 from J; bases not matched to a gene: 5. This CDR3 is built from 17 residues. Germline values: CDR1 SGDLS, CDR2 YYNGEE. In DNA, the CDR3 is TGTGCCAGCAGCGTTTCGATAGCGGGAGCGAACACCGGGGAGCTGTTTTTT. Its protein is CASSVSIAGANTGELFF.

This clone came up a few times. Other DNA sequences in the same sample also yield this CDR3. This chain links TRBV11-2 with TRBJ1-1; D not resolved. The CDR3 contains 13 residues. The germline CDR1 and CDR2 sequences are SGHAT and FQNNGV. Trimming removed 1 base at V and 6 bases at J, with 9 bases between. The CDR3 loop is CASSLGTGAEAFF. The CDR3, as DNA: TGTGCCAGCAGCTTAGGCACCGGGGCTGAAGCTTTCTTT.

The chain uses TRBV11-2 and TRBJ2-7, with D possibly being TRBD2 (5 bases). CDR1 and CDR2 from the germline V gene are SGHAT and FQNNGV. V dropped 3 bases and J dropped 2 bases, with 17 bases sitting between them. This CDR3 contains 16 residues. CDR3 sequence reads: CASSFLSGQVTYEQYF. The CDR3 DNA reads TGTGCCAGCAGCTTTCTAAGCGGTCAGGTTACCTACGAGCAGTACTTC.

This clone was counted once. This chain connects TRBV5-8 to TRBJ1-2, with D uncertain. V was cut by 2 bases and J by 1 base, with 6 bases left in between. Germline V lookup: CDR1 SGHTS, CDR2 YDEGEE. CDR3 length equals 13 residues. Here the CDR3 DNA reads TGTGCCAGCAGCTTCGACATTAACTATGGCTACACCTTC. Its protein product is CASSFDINYGYTF.